These 29 T cell receptor beta chains were sequenced from one sample in a study of cytomegalovirus exposure and HLA in healthy donors. The PCR used 60 Vbeta and 13 Jbeta primers. Profiling relied on immunoSEQ multiplex PCR, and the TCRdb table lists in-frame clones only, not all of them. The data show approximately 200,000 clones, with 81% seen just once and about 1.9% held by the top ten. Sequenced sample: PBMCs. The source is a woman under 30 in good health and CMV-seropositive.

The chain links TRBV27 to TRBJ2-5; TRBD2 aligns across 16 bases. The CDR3 sequence is 17 residues long. CDR1 MNHEY and CDR2 SMNVEV come from the germline V gene (reference sequence). The junction had 3 bases not matched to a gene; V was cut back by 4 bases and J by 1 base. The CDR3 region is CASSSGLAGGTQETQYF. In DNA form, the CDR3 reads TGTGCCAGCAGTTCGGGACTAGCGGGGGGGACCCAAGAGACCCAGTACTTC.

The CDR3 sequence is CASSSSSATNEKLFF. In DNA form, the CDR3 reads TGTGCCAGCAGTTCTTCCAGTGCAACTAATGAAAAACTGTTTTTT. The gene calls are TRBV28 and TRBJ1-4; no reliable D call. Germline V gene lookup returns CDR1 MDHEN and CDR2 SYDVKM. CDR3 length: 15 residues. V lost 4 bases to trimming and J lost 0 bases, with 9 bases between them.

This chain uses TRBV2 with TRBJ2-1; D possibly corresponds to TRBD2 (5 bases). This CDR3 is built from 10 residues. Between the trimmed V and J ends, which lost 6 bases and 9 bases, there was a span of 6 bases. CDR1 is SNHLY, CDR2 FYNNEI, per germline. The DNA for the CDR3 is TGTGCCAGCAGGAGGGTTGAGCAGTTCTTC. It encodes CASRRVEQFF.

The chain joins TRBV13 to TRBJ2-3; 8 positions match TRBD2. This CDR3 has 17 amino acids. The ends lost 2 bases at V and 2 bases at J; junction bases unmatched: 9. The germline CDR1 and CDR2 sequences are PRHDT and FYEKMQ (reference sequence). CDR3 protein: CASSLIGVAGPTDTQYF. CDR3 DNA sequence: TGTGCCAGCAGCTTAATCGGGGTAGCGGGACCCACAGATACGCAGTATTTT.

The V gene is TRBV7-2, the J gene TRBJ2-3, with 10 bases matching TRBD2. V lost 5 bases and J lost 1; bases outside the gene matches: 12. This CDR3 is built from 18 residues. CDR1 and CDR2 from the germline V gene are SGHTA and FQGNSA. For the CDR3, the DNA is TGTGCCAGCAGCCGGACGCTGCTAGCGGGGGAAGGCACAGATACGCAGTATTTT. It yields the protein CASSRTLLAGEGTDTQYF.

This chain joins TRBV6-1 and TRBJ1-1; no definite D call. The CDR3 has 14 amino acids. V was shortened by 6 bases and J by 0 bases, with 11 bases between the two germline ends. Looked up from germline, CDR1 is MNHNS and CDR2 is SASEGT. The CDR3 coding sequence is TGTGCCAGCAGGGTTACGGGGTTGAACACTGAAGCTTTCTTT. Its protein is CASRVTGLNTEAFF.

The chain recombines TRBV7-9 with TRBJ1-5, with 9 bases identical to TRBD1. Germline assignment: CDR1 SEHNR and CDR2 FQNEAQ (reference sequence). This CDR3 has 15 amino acids. The V segment lost 5 bases and the J segment 4 bases; nucleotides outside the gene matches: 6. The CDR3 sequence is CASSTGTGYNQPQHF. In DNA form, the CDR3 reads TGTGCCAGCAGCACCGGGACAGGGTATAATCAGCCCCAGCATTTT.

CDR3 bases: TGTGCCAGCTCAAATTACAGGGAAAACTCCGAGCAGTACTTC. Translated, it gives CASSNYRENSEQYF. This chain joins TRBV27 and TRBJ2-7; a weak D match, TRBD1 (6 bases). From germline, CDR1 is MNHEY and CDR2 SMNVEV (reference sequence). Trimming cost V 8 bases and J 6 bases, with 20 bases left between them. The CDR3 runs 14 residues.

The chain employs TRBV27 and TRBJ2-7, with a tentative D call TRBD1 (5 bases). The CDR3 runs 14 residues. The V end was cut by 5 bases, the J end by 0 bases, with 11 bases between. The germline CDR1 and CDR2 sequences are MNHEY and SMNVEV (reference sequence). The CDR3 here is CASSIDSNSYEQYF. The CDR3 bases are TGTGCCAGCAGTATAGACAGCAACTCCTACGAGCAGTACTTC.

This sequence joins TRBV6-5 and TRBJ2-2, with D maybe TRBD1 (5 bases). The length of the CDR3 is 13 residues. Germline loops: CDR1 MNHEY, CDR2 SVGAGI. Deletions cut 6 bases from V and 5 bases from J, with 10 bases between. The CDR3, as DNA: TGTGCCAGCAGCCAGACAGAGACCGGGGAGCTGTTTTTT. Amino acid sequence: CASSQTETGELFF.

The genes are TRBV4-1 and TRBJ1-4, with TRBD1 matching over 12 bases. From germline, CDR1 is MGHRA and CDR2 YSYEKL. The CDR3 is 19 amino acids. The J segment lost 5 bases and the V segment lost 4 bases, leaving 14 bases of the junction unmatched. The DNA of the CDR3 is TGCGCCAGCAGCCCCGAAACCGGGACAGGGGGCCTCACCAATGAAAAACTGTTTTTT. Amino acid sequence: CASSPETGTGGLTNEKLFF.

V gene TRBV19 combines with J gene TRBJ2-5, with D perhaps matching TRBD1 (6 bases). Germline loops: CDR1 LNHDA, CDR2 SQIVND (reference sequence). Trimming left V 5 bases short and J 4 bases short, with 17 bases between. The CDR3 has 15 residues. CDR3 sequence reads: CASSSLQGTTETQYF. The DNA for the CDR3 is TGTGCCAGTAGTTCACTACAGGGAACAACAGAGACCCAGTACTTC.

This chain links TRBV19 with TRBJ1-6, with 7 bases identical to TRBD1. Germline trimming cut 7 bases from V and 9 bases from J; bases unmatched to any gene: 9. CDR3 length equals 14 residues. Germline assignment: CDR1 LNHDA and CDR2 SQIVND (reference sequence). The CDR3 region has the DNA TGTGCCAGTAACTTCGGGACAGTAGGTTCACCCCTCCACTTT. Its translation is CASNFGTVGSPLHF.

As for this clone: Other nucleotide sequences in the sample specify the same CDR3. V gene TRBV7-9 combines with J gene TRBJ1-1, with D perhaps matching TRBD1 (6 bases). Between the trimmed V and J ends, which lost 3 bases and 3 bases, there was a span of 11 bases. In germline, CDR1 is SEHNR, CDR2 FQNEAQ (reference sequence). The CDR3 is 14 residues long. In DNA form, the CDR3 reads TGTGCCAGCAGCTTGGGGGGGCGGGACACTGAAGCTTTCTTT. Protein sequence: CASSLGGRDTEAFF.

The chain has TRBV7-2 and TRBJ2-2; TRBD1 might be the D (5 bases). Trimming stripped 6 bases from V and 6 bases from J, with 8 bases between. The CDR3 sequence is 12 residues long. Looked up from germline, CDR1 is SGHTA and CDR2 is FQGNSA. CDR3 sequence reads: CASREGAGELFF. The CDR3 nucleotides read TGTGCCAGCAGGGAAGGGGCCGGGGAGCTGTTTTTT.

V is TRBV4-2 and J is TRBJ2-6; D is perhaps TRBD2 (6 bases). CDR1 is LGHNA and CDR2 is YNFKEQ in the germline V gene. This CDR3 region has 18 residues. V lost 4 bases to trimming and J lost 3 bases, with 19 bases between them. The CDR3 DNA reads TGTGCCAGCAGCCCAAACGGGGACTCCCAGGATGGGGCCAACGTCCTGACTTTC. It specifies CASSPNGDSQDGANVLTF.

The chain recombines TRBV19 with TRBJ2-3; D is unresolved. The CDR3 is made up of 16 amino acids. Deletions cut 3 bases from V and 0 bases from J, with 13 bases between. Germline CDR1 LNHDA, CDR2 SQIVND (reference sequence). CDR3 amino acids: CASSISSDPSTDTQYF. DNA of the CDR3: TGTGCCAGTAGTATTTCGTCAGATCCTAGCACAGATACGCAGTATTTT.

The V gene is TRBV28, the J gene TRBJ1-2; perhaps TRBD1 as D (6 bases). This CDR3 is 13 amino acids long. V lost 6 bases and J 4 bases, leaving 12 bases between the germline ends. Germline values: CDR1 MDHEN, CDR2 SYDVKM. The CDR3 loop is CASRSGAVYGYTF. The CDR3 nucleotides are TGTGCCAGCAGGTCAGGGGCCGTCTATGGCTACACCTTC.

The table lists this clone with a few counts. The J gene is TRBJ2-2, the V gene TRBV6-5, with D possibly TRBD1 on 6 matching bases. The CDR3 covers 14 residues. Germline V CDR1 and CDR2: MNHEY, SVGAGI. V was trimmed by 2 bases and J by 7 bases, leaving 11 bases between them. CDR3 region: CASSYMGAGGELFF. The CDR3 nucleotides read TGTGCCAGCAGTTACATGGGGGCTGGCGGGGAGCTGTTTTTT.

The V and J genes are TRBV6-5 and TRBJ1-6; 9 bases map to TRBD1. There are 15 residues in the CDR3. Trimming removed 6 bases from V and 7 bases from J; junction bases left unmatched: 7. Germline CDR1 and CDR2: MNHEY and SVGAGI. The chain's CDR3 is CASSLSGTGNSPLHF. In DNA, the CDR3 is TGTGCCAGCAGCCTCTCCGGGACAGGGAATTCACCCCTCCACTTT.

Here the CDR3 DNA reads TGTGCCAGCAGCCCGGGGGACAGGGGGTATGTTACTGAAGCTTTCTTT. Protein product: CASSPGDRGYVTEAFF. The genes are TRBV5-6 and TRBJ1-1; 11 positions match TRBD1. CDR3 length equals 16 residues. V trimming: 4 bases; J trimming: 5 bases; junction bases outside the gene matches: 10. Germline V gene data show CDR1 as SGHDT and CDR2 as YYEEEE.

This chain links TRBV15 with TRBJ2-2; D is unresolved. V dropped 6 bases and J dropped 1 base, with 9 bases sitting between them. The CDR3 runs to 14 residues. Germline assignment: CDR1 LNHNV and CDR2 YYDKDF (reference sequence). CDR3 bases: TGTGCCACCAGACCGAACGGGAACACCGGGGAGCTGTTTTTT. It is translated as CATRPNGNTGELFF. Using reference TRBV15 and TRBJ2-2 for the parts outside the CDR3, the full variable domain is DAMVIQNPRYQVTQFGKPVTLSCSQTLNHNVMYWYQQKSSQAPKLLFHYYDKDFNNEADTPDNFQSRRPNTSFCFLDIRSPGLGDTAMYLCATRPNGNTGELFFGEGSRLTVL.

This sequence joins TRBV5-1 and TRBJ2-3, with D maybe TRBD1 (6 bases). The germline CDR1 and CDR2 sequences are SGHRS and YFSETQ. V shed 0 bases and J shed 3 bases, with 8 bases lying between them. The CDR3 covers 14 residues. DNA of the CDR3: TGCGCCAGCAGCTTGGCTAGGGGGACAGATACGCAGTATTTT. It specifies CASSLARGTDTQYF.

This rearrangement joins TRBV7-2 to TRBJ1-3; D not resolved. Germline V CDR1 and CDR2: SGHTA, FQGNSA. V shed 2 bases and J shed 7 bases, with 3 bases lying between them. The CDR3 runs 11 residues. The CDR3: CASSLLNTIYF. In nucleotides, the CDR3 is TGTGCCAGCAGCTTACTCAACACCATATATTTT.

The chain is built from TRBV5-4 and TRBJ1-1; D gene uncertain. The CDR3 is 13 residues long. V gave up 0 bases and J gave up 0 bases, with 3 bases separating them. Germline V gene sequence: CDR1 SGHNT, CDR2 YYREEE (reference sequence). The chain's CDR3 is CASSLGVNTEAFF. The CDR3 DNA sequence: TGTGCCAGCAGCTTGGGAGTGAACACTGAAGCTTTCTTT.

V and J are TRBV29-1 and TRBJ1-2; a possible D gene is TRBD1 (5 bases). V lost 7 bases and J 6 bases, leaving 18 bases between the germline ends. Germline V gives CDR1 SQVTM, CDR2 ANQGSEA. CDR3 size: 13 residues. The CDR3 DNA sequence: TGCAGCGCCTACCGGGAGGGGAGGAATGGCTACACCTTC. It yields the protein CSAYREGRNGYTF.

This clone has only one observation. This rearrangement joins TRBV27 to TRBJ1-6; D unclear. Germline-derived CDR1 and CDR2 are MNHEY and SMNVEV (reference sequence). The CDR3 is 14 amino acids. Trimming cost V 3 bases and J 8 bases, with 11 bases left between them. CDR3 nucleotides: TGTGCCAGCAGTTTCTCCAGTATCCATTCACCCCTCCACTTT. This gives the protein CASSFSSIHSPLHF.

The chain employs TRBV6-5 and TRBJ2-3, with D perhaps TRBD1 (5 bases). The CDR3 has 15 amino acids. CDR1 and CDR2 from the germline V gene are MNHEY and SVGAGI. Trimming shortened V by 6 bases and J by 4 bases, and 17 bases separated the two germline ends. The CDR3 bases are TGTGCCAGCAGCTCCGTAACTCAGGGCCCAGATACGCAGTATTTT. It codes for CASSSVTQGPDTQYF.

The J gene is TRBJ1-1, the V gene TRBV6-5; 10 nucleotides match TRBD1. There are 15 residues in the CDR3. V lost 4 bases and J lost 5; bases outside the gene matches: 7. CDR1 is MNHEY and CDR2 is SVGAGI in the germline V gene. The CDR3 here is CASSWTGQGLTEAFF. CDR3 nucleotide sequence: TGTGCCAGCAGTTGGACGGGACAGGGGTTAACTGAAGCTTTCTTT.